This T cell receptor (beta chain) originates from a study of regulatory T cells in long-lasting Graves disease. V was cut by 3 bases and J by 4 bases, with 15 bases left in between. The CDR3 sequence is 15 residues long. CDR1 is LGHDT, CDR2 YNNKEL, per germline (reference sequence). Relying on iRepertoire HTBI primers and Arm-PCR of CDR3 regions, the team built TCR beta libraries. TCRdb reanalysed the multiplex PCR reads using MiXCR and keeps one entry per CDR3 protein. Here the sample spans hundreds of thousands of distinct CDR3 sequences, around 17% being singletons. Time point here: newly diagnosed GD, antithyroid drugs for less than 3 months. PBMCs provided the RNA from which the TCR library was made. Separately, the same data were catalogued under a study of T cells in Graves' hyperthyroidism and ophthalmopathy.

This TCR was sampled from a woman between 25 and 40 years old with Graves disease. Sample: peripheral blood mononuclear cells (PBMCs), taken at new diagnosis, from a patient treated with antithyroid drugs. The chain couples TRBV3-1 to TRBJ1-1; D perhaps matches TRBD1 (5 bases). The CDR3, as DNA: TGTGCCAGCAGCCACTCGACAGTGATGAGCACTGAAGCTTTCTTT. Protein product: CASSHSTVMSTEAFF.